The 5 T cell receptor beta chains reported below all come from one sample, sequenced in a study of immune evolution from preneoplasia to lung adenocarcinoma (dated by TCRdb to the early 2020s). Library generation was performed with the immunoSEQ multiplex PCR assay. Entries here come from immuneACCESS through TCRdb and include only in-frame sequences with V and J called. Some clones fail to appear in such tables; in the studies checked, an unresolved V gene covers under half of the shortfall, and the cause of the remainder is unknown. The sample includes thousands of clones, with around 76% observed a single time. The top ten clonotypes cover over 9% of the sample. The specimen sequenced was FFPE minimally invasive lung adenocarcinoma tissue. The cell subset or site label, read with the paper, signifies: micro-invasive lung adenocarcinoma (MIA). Every receptor here comes from a person aged 60-80 years with lung adenocarcinoma.

V gene TRBV9 combines with J gene TRBJ1-3; D is unclear. Trimming left V 0 bases short and J 8 bases short, with 12 bases between. The germline gives CDR1 SGDLS, CDR2 YYNGEE. The CDR3 has 14 residues. DNA of the CDR3: TGTGCCAGCAGCGTAGTGGCAGCACCAGACACCATATATTTT. Its protein product is CASSVVAAPDTIYF.

The V and J genes are TRBV27 and TRBJ1-4, with a tentative D call TRBD1 (5 bases). The CDR3 length is 13 residues. Trimming stripped 6 bases from V and 7 bases from J, with 12 bases between. Germline loops: CDR1 MNHEY, CDR2 SMNVEV (reference sequence). The CDR3 is CASRGLPGEKLFF. The DNA for the CDR3 is TGTGCCAGCAGGGGACTTCCCGGTGAAAAACTGTTTTTT.

V gene TRBV11-1 combines with J gene TRBJ2-1; tentative D call: TRBD2 (5 bases). V dropped 5 bases and J dropped 0 bases, with 11 bases sitting between them. CDR3 length: 15 amino acids. The germline CDR1 and CDR2 sequences are SGHAT and FQDESV (reference sequence). CDR3 sequence reads: CASSLTGNSYNEQFF. The CDR3 region has the DNA TGTGCCAGCAGCCTGACCGGGAACTCCTACAATGAGCAGTTCTTC.

The chain has TRBV6-6 and TRBJ1-2, with D tentatively TRBD1 (5 bases). The V and J ends lost 7 bases and 7 bases respectively, with 13 bases between them. The CDR3 is made up of 12 amino acids. Germline V gene lookup returns CDR1 MNHNY and CDR2 SVGAGI (reference sequence). CDR3 in amino acids: CASTGGSGGYTF. CDR3 sequence (DNA): TGTGCCAGCACGGGGGGGTCGGGTGGCTACACCTTC.

CDR3 sequence reads: CASSVRGDADTQYF. CDR3 DNA sequence: TGTGCCAGCAGTGTTCGGGGGGACGCAGATACGCAGTATTTT. This chain links TRBV27 with TRBJ2-3; 7 bases align to TRBD2. This CDR3 region has 14 residues. V was pared by 5 bases and J by 4 bases, with 6 bases of the junction left unmatched. CDR1 is MNHEY, CDR2 SMNVEV, per germline (reference sequence).